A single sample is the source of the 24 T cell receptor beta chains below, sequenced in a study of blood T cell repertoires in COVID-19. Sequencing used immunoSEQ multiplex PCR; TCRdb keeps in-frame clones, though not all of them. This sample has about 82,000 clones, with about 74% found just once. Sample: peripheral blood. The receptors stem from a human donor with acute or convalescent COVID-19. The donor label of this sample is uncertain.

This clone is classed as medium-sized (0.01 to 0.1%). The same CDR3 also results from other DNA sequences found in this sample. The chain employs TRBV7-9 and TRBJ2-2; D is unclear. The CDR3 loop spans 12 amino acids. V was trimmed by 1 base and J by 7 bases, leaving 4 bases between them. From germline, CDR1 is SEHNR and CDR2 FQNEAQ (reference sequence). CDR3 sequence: CASSLVSGELFF. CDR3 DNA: TGTGCCAGCAGCTTAGTCAGCGGGGAGCTGTTTTTT.

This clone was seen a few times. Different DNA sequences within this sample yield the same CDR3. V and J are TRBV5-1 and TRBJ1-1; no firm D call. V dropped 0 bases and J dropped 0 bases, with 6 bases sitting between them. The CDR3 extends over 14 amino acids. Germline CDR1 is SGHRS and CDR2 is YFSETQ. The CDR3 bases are TGCGCCAGCAGCTTGGGAGGGATGAACACTGAAGCTTTCTTT. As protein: CASSLGGMNTEAFF.

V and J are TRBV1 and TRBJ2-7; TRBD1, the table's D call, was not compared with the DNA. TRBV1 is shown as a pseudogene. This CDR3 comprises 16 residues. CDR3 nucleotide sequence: TGCACCAGCAGCCAAGAGGCCGGGGACAGCAGCTACGAGCAGTACTTC. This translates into CTSSQEAGDSSYEQYF.

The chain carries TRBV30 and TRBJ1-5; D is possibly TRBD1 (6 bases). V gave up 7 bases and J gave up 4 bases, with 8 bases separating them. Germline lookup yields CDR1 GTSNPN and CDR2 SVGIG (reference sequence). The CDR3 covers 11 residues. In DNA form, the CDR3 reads TGTGCCTCGGGACAAAATCAGCCCCAGCATTTT. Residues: CASGQNQPQHF.

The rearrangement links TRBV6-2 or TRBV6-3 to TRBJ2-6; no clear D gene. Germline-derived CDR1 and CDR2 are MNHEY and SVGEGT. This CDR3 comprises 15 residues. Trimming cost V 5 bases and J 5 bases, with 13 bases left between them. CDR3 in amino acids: CASSQNLGRANVLTF. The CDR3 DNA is TGTGCCAGCAGTCAGAACCTGGGCCGGGCCAACGTCCTGACTTTC.

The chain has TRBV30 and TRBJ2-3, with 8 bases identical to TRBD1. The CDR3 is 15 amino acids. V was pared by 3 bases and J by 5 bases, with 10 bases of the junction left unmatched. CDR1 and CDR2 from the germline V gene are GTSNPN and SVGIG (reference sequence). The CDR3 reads CAWSSGQGAGDTQYF. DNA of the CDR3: TGTGCCTGGAGCTCGGGGCAGGGGGCCGGAGATACGCAGTATTTT. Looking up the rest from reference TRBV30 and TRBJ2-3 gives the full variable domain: SQTIHQWPATLVQPVGSPLSLECTVEGTSNPNLYWYRQAAGRGLQLLFYSVGIGQISSEVPQNLSASRPQDRQFILSSKKLLLSDSGFYLCAWSSGQGAGDTQYFGPGTRLTVL.

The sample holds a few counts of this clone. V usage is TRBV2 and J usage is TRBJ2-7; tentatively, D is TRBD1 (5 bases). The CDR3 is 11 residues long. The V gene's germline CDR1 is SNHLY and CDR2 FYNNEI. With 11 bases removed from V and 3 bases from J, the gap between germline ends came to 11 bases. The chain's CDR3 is CASTDNYEQYV. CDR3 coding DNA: TGTGCCTCAACGGACAACTACGAGCAGTACGTC.

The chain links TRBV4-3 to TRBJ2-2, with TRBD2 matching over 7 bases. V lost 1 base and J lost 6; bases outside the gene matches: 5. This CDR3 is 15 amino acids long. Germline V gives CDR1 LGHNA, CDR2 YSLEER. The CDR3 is CASSQGGGSAGELFF. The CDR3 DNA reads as TGCGCCAGCAGCCAAGGGGGCGGGAGTGCCGGGGAGCTGTTTTTT.

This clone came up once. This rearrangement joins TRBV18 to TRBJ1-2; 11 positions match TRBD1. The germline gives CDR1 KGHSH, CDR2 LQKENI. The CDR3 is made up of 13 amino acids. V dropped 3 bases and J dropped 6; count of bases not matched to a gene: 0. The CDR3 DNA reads TGTGCCAGCTCACCGGGACAGGGGGATGGCTACACCTTC. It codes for CASSPGQGDGYTF.

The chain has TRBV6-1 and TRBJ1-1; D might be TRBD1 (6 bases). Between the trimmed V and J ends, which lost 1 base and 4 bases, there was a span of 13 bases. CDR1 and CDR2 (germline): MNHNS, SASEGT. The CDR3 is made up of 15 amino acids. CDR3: CASSEGIRGSTEAFF. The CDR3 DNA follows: TGTGCCAGCAGTGAAGGTATCAGGGGTTCCACTGAAGCTTTCTTT.

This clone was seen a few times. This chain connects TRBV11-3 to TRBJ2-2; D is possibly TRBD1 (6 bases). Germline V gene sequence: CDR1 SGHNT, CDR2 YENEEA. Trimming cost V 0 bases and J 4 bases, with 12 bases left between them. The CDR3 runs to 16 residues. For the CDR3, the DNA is TGTGCCAGCAGCTTAGATTGGCAGGGGTCCACCGGGGAGCTGTTTTTT. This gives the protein CASSLDWQGSTGELFF.

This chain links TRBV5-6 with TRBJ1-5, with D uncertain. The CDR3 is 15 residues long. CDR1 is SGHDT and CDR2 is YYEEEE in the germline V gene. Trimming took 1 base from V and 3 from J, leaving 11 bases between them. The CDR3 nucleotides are TGTGCCAGCAGCTTGTCAGGCAGATACAATCAGCCCCAGCATTTT. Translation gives CASSLSGRYNQPQHF.

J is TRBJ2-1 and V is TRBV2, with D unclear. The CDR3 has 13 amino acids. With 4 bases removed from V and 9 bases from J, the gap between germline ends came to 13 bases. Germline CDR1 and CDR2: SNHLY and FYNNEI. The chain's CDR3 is CASSGLPVGEQFF. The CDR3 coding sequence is TGTGCCAGCAGTGGACTGCCCGTGGGTGAGCAGTTCTTC.

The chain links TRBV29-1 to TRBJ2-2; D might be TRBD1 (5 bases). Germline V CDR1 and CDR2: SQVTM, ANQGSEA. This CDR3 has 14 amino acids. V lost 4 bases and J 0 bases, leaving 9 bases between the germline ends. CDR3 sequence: CSVVDTPNTGELFF. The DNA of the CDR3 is TGCAGCGTTGTGGACACCCCGAACACCGGGGAGCTGTTTTTT.

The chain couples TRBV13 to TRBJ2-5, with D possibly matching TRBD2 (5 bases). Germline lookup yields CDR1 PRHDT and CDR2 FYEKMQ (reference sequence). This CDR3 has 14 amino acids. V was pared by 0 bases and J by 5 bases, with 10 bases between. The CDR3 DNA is TGTGCCAGCAGCTTAGGGGGTGGCGGGGAGACCCAGTACTTC. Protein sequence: CASSLGGGGETQYF.

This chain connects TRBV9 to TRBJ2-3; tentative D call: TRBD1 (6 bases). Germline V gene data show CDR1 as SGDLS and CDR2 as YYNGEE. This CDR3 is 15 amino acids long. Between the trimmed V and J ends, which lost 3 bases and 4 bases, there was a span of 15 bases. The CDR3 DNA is TGTGCCAGCAGCGGAGCCCAGGGGTGGGCAGATACGCAGTATTTT. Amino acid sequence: CASSGAQGWADTQYF.

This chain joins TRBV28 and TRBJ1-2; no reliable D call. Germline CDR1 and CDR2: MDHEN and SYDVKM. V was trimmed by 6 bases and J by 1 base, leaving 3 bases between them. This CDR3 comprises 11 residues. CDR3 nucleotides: TGTGCCAGCAGGAGTAACTATGGCTACACCTTC. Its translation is CASRSNYGYTF.

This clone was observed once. In nucleotides, the CDR3 is TGTGCCAGCAGCCCAGACAGGGTAGGGTACACTGAAGCTTTCTTT. As protein: CASSPDRVGYTEAFF. The chain employs TRBV7-2 and TRBJ1-1; TRBD1 matches 7 bases. The germline V gene encodes CDR1 SGHTA and CDR2 FQGNSA. J gave up 3 bases and V 5 bases, and 9 bases lay outside the gene matches. This CDR3 is 15 amino acids long.

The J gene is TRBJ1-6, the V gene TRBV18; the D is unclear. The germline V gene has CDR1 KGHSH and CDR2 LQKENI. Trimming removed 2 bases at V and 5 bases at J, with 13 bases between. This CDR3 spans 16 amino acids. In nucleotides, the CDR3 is TGTGCCAGCTCACCAAACGGCGTGGGCAATAATTCACCCCTCCACTTT. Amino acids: CASSPNGVGNNSPLHF.

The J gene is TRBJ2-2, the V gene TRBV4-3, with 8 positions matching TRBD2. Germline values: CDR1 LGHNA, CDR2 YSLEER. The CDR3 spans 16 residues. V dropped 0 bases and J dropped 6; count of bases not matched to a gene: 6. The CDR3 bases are TGCGCCAGCAGCCAAGATCTGGGGACTAGTTCCGGGGAGCTGTTTTTT. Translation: CASSQDLGTSSGELFF.

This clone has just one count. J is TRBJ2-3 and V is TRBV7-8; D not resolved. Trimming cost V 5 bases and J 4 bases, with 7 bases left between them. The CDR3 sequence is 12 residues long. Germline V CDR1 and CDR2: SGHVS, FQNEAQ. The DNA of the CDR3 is TGTGCCAGCAGCCCTCCCGCAGATACGCAGTATTTT. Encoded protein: CASSPPADTQYF.

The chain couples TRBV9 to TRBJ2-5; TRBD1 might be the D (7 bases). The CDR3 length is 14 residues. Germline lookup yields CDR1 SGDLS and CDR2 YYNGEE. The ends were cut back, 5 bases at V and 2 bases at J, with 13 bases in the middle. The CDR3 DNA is TGTGCCAGCAGTCCCAGGGGGAGGCAAGAGACCCAGTACTTC. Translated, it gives CASSPRGRQETQYF.

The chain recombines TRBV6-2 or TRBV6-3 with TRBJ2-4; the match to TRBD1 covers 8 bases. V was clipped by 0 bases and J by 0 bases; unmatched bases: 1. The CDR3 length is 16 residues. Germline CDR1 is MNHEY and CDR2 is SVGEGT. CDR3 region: CASSYSDREAKNIQYF. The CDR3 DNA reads TGTGCCAGCAGTTACTCGGACAGGGAAGCCAAAAACATTCAGTACTTC.

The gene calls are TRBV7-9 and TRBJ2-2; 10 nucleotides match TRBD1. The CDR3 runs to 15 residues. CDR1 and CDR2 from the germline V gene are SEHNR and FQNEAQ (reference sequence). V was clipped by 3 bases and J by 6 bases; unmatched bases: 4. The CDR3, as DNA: TGTGCCAGCAGCTTCCTCGGGACAGGGGCCGGGGAGCTGTTTTTT. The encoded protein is CASSFLGTGAGELFF. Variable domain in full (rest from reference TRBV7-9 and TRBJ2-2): DTGVSQNPRHKITKRGQNVTFRCDPISEHNRLYWYRQTLGQGPEFLTYFQNEAQLEKSRLLSDRFSAERPKGSFSTLEIQRTEQGDSAMYLCASSFLGTGAGELFFGEGSRLTVL.